Following are 3 T cell receptor beta chains from one sample sequenced in a study of control samples from healthy donors and cancer patients (dated by TCRdb to about 2020). Library construction relied on the immunoSEQ multiplex PCR assay. The table comes from immuneACCESS by way of TCRdb, which keeps in-frame sequences with V and J called. Part of the clones is missing from these tables; in studies checked, under half for an unresolved V gene and the rest for unknown reasons. The sample includes roughly 73,000 clones, with almost 95% observed a single time. Of the sample, nearly 6% falls within the top ten clones. Source material: blood. These receptors originate from a woman in her fifties or sixties in good health.

The rearrangement uses TRBV4-3 and TRBJ2-1; 8 nucleotides agree with TRBD1. This CDR3 comprises 18 residues. Germline CDR1 is LGHNA and CDR2 is YSLEER. The V segment lost 0 bases and the J segment 0 bases; nucleotides outside the gene matches: 7. CDR3 sequence (DNA): TGCGCCAGCAGCCAAGATTGGCAGGGGGCAAGCTCCTACAATGAGCAGTTCTTC. Translated, it gives CASSQDWQGASSYNEQFF.

The V call is TRBV5-4, the J call TRBJ2-2; perhaps TRBD1 as D (6 bases). Per the germline V gene, CDR1 is SGHNT and CDR2 is YYREEE (reference sequence). The CDR3 has 17 amino acids. V was shortened by 0 bases and J by 6 bases, with 18 bases between the two germline ends. CDR3 DNA: TGTGCCAGCAGCTTGGCCAGTGGGGGCGGAATATCCGGGGAGCTGTTTTTT. Amino acid sequence: CASSLASGGGISGELFF.

This clone has a handful of counts. This chain connects TRBV11-2 to TRBJ1-2, with 8 nucleotides matching TRBD1. V lost 8 bases and J lost 8; bases outside the gene matches: 10. The germline gives CDR1 SGHAT, CDR2 FQNNGV. The CDR3 spans 13 residues. This CDR3 reads CASFDRGRGGYTF. The CDR3 bases are TGTGCCAGCTTCGACAGGGGCCGGGGCGGCTACACCTTC.